This T cell receptor beta chain was sequenced during a study of blood T cell repertoires in COVID-19. On the study more broadly: The United States, Italy and Spain were the sources of the acute and convalescent COVID-19 samples.

Profiled with immunoSEQ multiplex PCR; TCRdb holds only in-frame clones, not every one. This table holds about 280,000 clones, around 89% found once. Trimming pared 0 bases from V and 9 bases from J, leaving 19 bases between. CDR3 size: 16 residues. Germline V gene lookup returns CDR1 SGHRS and CDR2 YFSETQ. Sequencing input: peripheral blood. The source of this sequence is a man in his forties or fifties with acute or convalescent COVID-19. This chain links TRBV5-1 with TRBJ2-1; D uncertain. CDR3 sequence (DNA): TGCGCCAGCAGCTTGGAGCCTGGCGCCACACACAGTGAGCAGTTCTTC. As protein: CASSLEPGATHSEQFF. Variable domain in full (rest from reference TRBV5-1 and TRBJ2-1): KAGVTQTPRYLIKTRGQQVTLSCSPISGHRSVSWYQQTPGQGLQFLFEYFSETQRNKGNFPGRFSGRQFSNSRSEMNVSTLELGDSALYLCASSLEPGATHSEQFFGPGTRLTVL.